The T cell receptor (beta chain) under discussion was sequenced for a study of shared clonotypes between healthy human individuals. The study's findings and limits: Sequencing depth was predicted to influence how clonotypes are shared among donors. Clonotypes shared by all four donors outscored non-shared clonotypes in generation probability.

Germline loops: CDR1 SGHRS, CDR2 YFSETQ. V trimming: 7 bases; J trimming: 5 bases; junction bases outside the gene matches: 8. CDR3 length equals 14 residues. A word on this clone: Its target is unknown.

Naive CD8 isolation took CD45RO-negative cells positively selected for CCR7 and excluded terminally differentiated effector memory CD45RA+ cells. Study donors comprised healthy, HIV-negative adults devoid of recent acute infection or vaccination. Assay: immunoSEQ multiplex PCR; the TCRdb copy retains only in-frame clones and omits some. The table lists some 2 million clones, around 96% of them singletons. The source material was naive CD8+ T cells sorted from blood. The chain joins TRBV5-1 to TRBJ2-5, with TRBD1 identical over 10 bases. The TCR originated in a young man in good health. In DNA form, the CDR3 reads TGCGCCAGCTCCCGGGACAGGGGATGGGAGACCCAGTACTTC. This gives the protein CASSRDRGWETQYF.